This TCR beta chain is from a study of T cells in Graves' hyperthyroidism and ophthalmopathy. Whole-study findings and limits: Separation of ophthalmopathy from stable hyperthyroidism was achieved by a 13 V-J model.

The CDR3 is made up of 16 amino acids. CDR1 is SGHTA, CDR2 FQGNSA, per germline. Trimming cost V 4 bases and J 6 bases, with 21 bases left between them. Amplification of TCR beta CDR3 regions was performed using RNA transcripts as template. Using the HTBI primer set, a first-round RT-PCR was run on the TCR CDR3. TCRdb fed the multiplex PCR reads into MiXCR, producing one record per CDR3 protein. This sample has about 360,000 distinct CDR3 sequences; 13% occur once, and the top ten carry around a tenth. In this sample, this clonotype turned up many times. Its antigen is as yet unknown. The gene calls are TRBV7-2 and TRBJ1-2, with a possible D match to TRBD1 (5 bases). The sequenced sample consisted of blood. The sequence was obtained from a woman under 30 with Graves' hyperthyroidism. CDR3 protein: CASSYPSRDRHDGYTF. The CDR3 nucleotides are TGTGCCAGCAGCTATCCTTCCCGGGACCGACATGATGGCTACACCTTC.